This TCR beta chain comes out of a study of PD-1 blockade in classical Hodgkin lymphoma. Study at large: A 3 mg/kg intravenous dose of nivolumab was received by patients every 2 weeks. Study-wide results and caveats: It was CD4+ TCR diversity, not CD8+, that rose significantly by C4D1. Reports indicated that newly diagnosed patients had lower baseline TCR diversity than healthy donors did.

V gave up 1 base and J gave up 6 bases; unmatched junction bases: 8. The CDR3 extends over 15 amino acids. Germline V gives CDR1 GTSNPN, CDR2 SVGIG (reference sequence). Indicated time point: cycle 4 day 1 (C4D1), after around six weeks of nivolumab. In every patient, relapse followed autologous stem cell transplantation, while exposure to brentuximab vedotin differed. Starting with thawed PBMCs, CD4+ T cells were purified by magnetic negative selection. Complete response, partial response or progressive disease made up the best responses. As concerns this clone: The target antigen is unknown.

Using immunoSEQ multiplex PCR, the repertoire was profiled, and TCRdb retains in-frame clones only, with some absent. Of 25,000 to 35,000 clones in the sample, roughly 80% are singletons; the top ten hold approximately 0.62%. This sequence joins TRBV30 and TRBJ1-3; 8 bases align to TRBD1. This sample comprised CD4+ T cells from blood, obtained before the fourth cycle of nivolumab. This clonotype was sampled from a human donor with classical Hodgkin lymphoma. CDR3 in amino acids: CAWSDAGGSLNTIYF. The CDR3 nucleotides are TGTGCCTGGAGTGATGCAGGGGGCTCACTAAACACCATATATTTT.